This T cell receptor (beta chain) derives from a study of early T cells in non-severe SARS-CoV-2 infection. TCRdb fed the 5' RACE reads into MiXCR, producing one record per CDR3 protein. The table records some 75,000 distinct CDR3 sequences, 12% to 15% of them present only once. The CDR3 is made up of 14 amino acids. The germline V gene has CDR1 SSHAT and CDR2 FNYEAQ (reference sequence). This clonotype was found many times. The junction departs from the called germline gene at one end, perhaps through a read error. The source is an adult who was a healthcare worker with PCR-confirmed SARS-CoV-2 infection or an uninfected control (not recorded which). Sequencing was carried out using whole blood. The V call is TRBV7-7, the J call TRBJ2-5, with 11 bases identical to TRBD2. CDR3 in amino acids: CASSTGTSGETQYF. CDR3 in DNA: TGTGCTAGCAGCACCGGGACTAGCGGAGAGACCCAGTACTTC.